The sequence of this T cell receptor beta chain was determined in a study of cytomegalovirus exposure and HLA in healthy donors. This clone has only one observation. Its target is not known. Study outcomes and limitations: Several top significant clusters appeared, in a later analysis, to be linked to common viral pathogens. DRB1 had the most TCR associations and HLA-C the fewest, a later analysis found, with rates varying by HLA locus. An analysis done earlier found most TCR beta V segments productive about 90% or about 30% of the time.

PCR employed 60 Vbeta and 13 Jbeta primers. TCRdb keeps only in-frame clones here, not all; method: immunoSEQ multiplex PCR. The table includes some 150,000 clones, over 60% detected once. This CDR3 is built from 15 residues. V lost 5 bases to trimming and J lost 2 bases; unmatched junction nucleotides: 5. The germline gives CDR1 MDHEN, CDR2 SYDVKM. The V and J genes are TRBV28 and TRBJ2-1; TRBD1 matches 8 bases. Sequencing was done on a sample of PBMCs. This clonotype was sampled from a man in his forties or fifties in good health and CMV-seropositive. CDR3 loop: CASSPSGQAYNEQFF. In nucleotides, the CDR3 is TGTGCCAGCAGTCCCTCGGGACAGGCCTACAATGAGCAGTTCTTC.